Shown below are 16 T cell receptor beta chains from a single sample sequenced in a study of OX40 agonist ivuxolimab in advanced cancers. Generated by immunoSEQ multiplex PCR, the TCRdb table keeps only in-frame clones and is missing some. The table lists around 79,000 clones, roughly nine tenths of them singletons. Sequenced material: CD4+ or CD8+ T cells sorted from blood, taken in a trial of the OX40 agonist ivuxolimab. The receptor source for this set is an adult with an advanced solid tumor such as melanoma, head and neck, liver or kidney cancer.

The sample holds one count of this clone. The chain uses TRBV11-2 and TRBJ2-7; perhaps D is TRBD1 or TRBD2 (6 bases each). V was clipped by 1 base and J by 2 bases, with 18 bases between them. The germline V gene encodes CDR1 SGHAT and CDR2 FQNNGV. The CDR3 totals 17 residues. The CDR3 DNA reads TGTGCCAGCAGCTTAGTTACTGGGGGGCGTATGGCCTACGAGCAGTACTTC. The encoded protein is CASSLVTGGRMAYEQYF.

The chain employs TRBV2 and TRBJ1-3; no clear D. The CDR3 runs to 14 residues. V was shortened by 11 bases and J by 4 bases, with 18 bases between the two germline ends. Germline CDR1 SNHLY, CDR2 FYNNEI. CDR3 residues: CAVLFSSGGNTIYF. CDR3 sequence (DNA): TGTGCCGTCCTTTTCTCCTCGGGGGGAAACACCATATATTTT.

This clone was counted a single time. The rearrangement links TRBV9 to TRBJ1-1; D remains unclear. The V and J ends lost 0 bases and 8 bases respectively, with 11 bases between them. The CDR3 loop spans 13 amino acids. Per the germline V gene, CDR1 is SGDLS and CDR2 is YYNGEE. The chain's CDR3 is CASSVGPLPEAFF. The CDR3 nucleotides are TGTGCCAGCAGCGTAGGGCCGTTACCAGAAGCTTTCTTT.

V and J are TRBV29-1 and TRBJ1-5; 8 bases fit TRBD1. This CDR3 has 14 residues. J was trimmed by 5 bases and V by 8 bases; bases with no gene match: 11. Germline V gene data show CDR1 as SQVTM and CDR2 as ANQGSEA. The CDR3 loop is CSPFPSGGDQPQHF. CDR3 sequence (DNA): TGCAGCCCGTTCCCGTCAGGGGGCGATCAGCCCCAGCATTTT.

CDR3 loop: CATQERGSTTGELFF. For the CDR3, the DNA is TGTGCCACCCAAGAGAGGGGCAGTACTACCGGGGAGCTGTTTTTT. The V and J genes are TRBV15 and TRBJ2-2, with D perhaps matching TRBD1 or TRBD2 (5 bases each). Trimming pared 8 bases from V and 5 bases from J, leaving 18 bases between. The CDR3 runs to 15 residues. CDR1 is LNHNV and CDR2 is YYDKDF in the germline V gene (reference sequence).

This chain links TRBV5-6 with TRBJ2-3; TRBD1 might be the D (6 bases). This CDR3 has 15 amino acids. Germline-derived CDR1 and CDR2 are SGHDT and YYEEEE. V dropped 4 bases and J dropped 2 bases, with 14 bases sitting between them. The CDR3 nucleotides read TGTGCCAGCAGCCCCATAGGGGGAAACACAGATACGCAGTATTTT. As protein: CASSPIGGNTDTQYF.

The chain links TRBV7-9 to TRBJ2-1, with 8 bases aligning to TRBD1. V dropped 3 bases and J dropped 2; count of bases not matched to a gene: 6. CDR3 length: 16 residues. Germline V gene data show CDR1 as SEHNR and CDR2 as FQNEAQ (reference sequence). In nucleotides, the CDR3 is TGTGCCAGCAGCTTGAGCGCAGGGGGCGCCTACAATGAGCAGTTCTTC. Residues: CASSLSAGGAYNEQFF. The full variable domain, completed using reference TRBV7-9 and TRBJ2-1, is DTGVSQNPRHKITKRGQNVTFRCDPISEHNRLYWYRQTLGQGPEFLTYFQNEAQLEKSRLLSDRFSAERPKGSFSTLEIQRTEQGDSAMYLCASSLSAGGAYNEQFFGPGTRLTVL.

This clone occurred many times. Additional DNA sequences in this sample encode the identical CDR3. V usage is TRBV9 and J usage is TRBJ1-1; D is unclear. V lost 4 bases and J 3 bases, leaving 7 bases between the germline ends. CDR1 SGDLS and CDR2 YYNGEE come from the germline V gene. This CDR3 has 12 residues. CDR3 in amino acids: CASSPEDTEAFF. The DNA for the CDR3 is TGTGCCAGCAGCCCTGAGGACACTGAAGCTTTCTTT. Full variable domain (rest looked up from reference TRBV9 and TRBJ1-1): DSGVTQTPKHLITATGQRVTLRCSPRSGDLSVYWYQQSLDQGLQFLIQYYNGEERAKGNILERFSAQQFPDLHSELNLSSLELGDSALYFCASSPEDTEAFFGQGTRLTVV.

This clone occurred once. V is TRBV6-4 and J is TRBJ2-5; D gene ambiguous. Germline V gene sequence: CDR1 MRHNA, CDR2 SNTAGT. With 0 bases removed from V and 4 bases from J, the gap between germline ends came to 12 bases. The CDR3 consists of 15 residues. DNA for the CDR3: TGTGCCAGCAGTGACTCAGGGCAGAAGGGAGAGACCCAGTACTTC. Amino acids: CASSDSGQKGETQYF.

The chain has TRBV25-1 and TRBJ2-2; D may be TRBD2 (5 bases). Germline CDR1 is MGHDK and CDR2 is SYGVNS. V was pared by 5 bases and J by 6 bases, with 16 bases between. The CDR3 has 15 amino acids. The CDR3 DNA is TGTGCCAGCAGTATAGGCGAGGGTGAACCCGGGGAGCTGTTTTTT. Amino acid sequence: CASSIGEGEPGELFF.

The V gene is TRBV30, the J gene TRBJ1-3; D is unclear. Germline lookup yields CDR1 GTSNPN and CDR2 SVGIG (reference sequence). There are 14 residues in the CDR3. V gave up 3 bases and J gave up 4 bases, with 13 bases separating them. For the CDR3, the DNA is TGTGCCTGGAGCTTAGGACCGTTAGGAAACACCATATATTTT. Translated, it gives CAWSLGPLGNTIYF.

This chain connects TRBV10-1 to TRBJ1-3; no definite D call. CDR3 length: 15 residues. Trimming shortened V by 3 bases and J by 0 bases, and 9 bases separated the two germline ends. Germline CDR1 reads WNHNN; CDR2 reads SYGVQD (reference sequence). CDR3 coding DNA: TGCGCCAGCAGTGACAGGTCCTTCTCTGGAAACACCATATATTTT. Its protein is CASSDRSFSGNTIYF.

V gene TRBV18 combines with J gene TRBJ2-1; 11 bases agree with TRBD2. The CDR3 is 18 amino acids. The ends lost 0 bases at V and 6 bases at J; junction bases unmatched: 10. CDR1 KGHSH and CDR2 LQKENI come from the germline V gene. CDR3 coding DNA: TGTGCCAGCTCACCACCGGGCCTAGCGGGGGGCCGGTTCAATGAGCAGTTCTTC. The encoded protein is CASSPPGLAGGRFNEQFF.

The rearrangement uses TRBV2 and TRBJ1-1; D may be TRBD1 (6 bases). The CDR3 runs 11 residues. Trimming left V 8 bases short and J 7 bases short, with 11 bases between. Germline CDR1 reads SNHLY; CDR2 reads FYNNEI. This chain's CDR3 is CASGQRDEAFF. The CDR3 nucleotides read TGTGCCAGCGGACAGAGGGATGAAGCTTTCTTT.

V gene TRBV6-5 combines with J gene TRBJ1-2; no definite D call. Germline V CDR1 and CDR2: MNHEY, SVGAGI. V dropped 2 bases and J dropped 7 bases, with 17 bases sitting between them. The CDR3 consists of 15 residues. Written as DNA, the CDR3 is TGTGCCAGCAGTTACATTGAGGAAAAATCCTCTGGCTACACCTTC. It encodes CASSYIEEKSSGYTF.

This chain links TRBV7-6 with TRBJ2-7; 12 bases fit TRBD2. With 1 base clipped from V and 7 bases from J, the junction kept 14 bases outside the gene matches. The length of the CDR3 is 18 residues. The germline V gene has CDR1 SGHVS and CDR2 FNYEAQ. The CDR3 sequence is CASSLVGSSSGGAGEQYF. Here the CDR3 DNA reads TGTGCCAGCAGCTTAGTAGGGTCGTCTAGCGGGGGGGCCGGGGAGCAGTACTTC.